This note documents a single T cell receptor (beta chain) sequence. Its antigen is not identified. PCR was performed using 60 Vbeta and 13 Jbeta primers. The method was immunoSEQ multiplex PCR; TCRdb's version includes in-frame clones alone and lacks a portion of them. The repertoire consists of approximately 69,000 clones, with 60% to 75% occurring once and the leading ten covering 20% to 25%. This entry comes from a study of cytomegalovirus exposure and HLA in healthy donors. Study-wide context: In a previous analysis, 95 million to 130 million unique TCR beta sequences were found from 150 million to 200 million T cells. Whole-study results and caveats: Most likely, a cluster of highly shared sequence variants arose as a sequencing artifact.

Each of the donors was a healthy bone marrow donor. The CDR3 is made up of 15 amino acids. V lost 0 bases to trimming and J lost 6 bases; unmatched junction nucleotides: 7. The V gene's germline CDR1 is SGHVS and CDR2 FQNEAQ. V usage is TRBV7-8 and J usage is TRBJ1-1; 7 bases map to TRBD1. The sequenced sample was PBMCs. This TCR was sampled from a man aged 35 to 55 in good health and CMV-seropositive. The CDR3 DNA sequence: TGTGCCAGCAGCTTAGCGGCAGGGGGAATCCCTGAAGCTTTCTTT. Translating it yields CASSLAAGGIPEAFF.